This T cell receptor beta chain was identified in a study of blood T cell repertoires in COVID-19. Overall study context: Some COVID-19 samples were acute and others convalescent; all came from the United States, Italy and Spain. PBMCs, B-cell-depleted T cells, or T cells were the source of the cDNA or gDNA that made up the material.

Original processing methods: Estimated nucleated cell counts came from reference gene primer amplification. TCRdb keeps only in-frame clones here, not all; method: immunoSEQ multiplex PCR. Clone size and the V and J calls come from that table; the DNA yielded D and trimming. The sample holds roughly 20,000 clones, around nine tenths seen once. The CDR3 consists of 14 residues. V was cut by 4 bases and J by 10 bases, with 19 bases left in between. CDR1 is SEHNR, CDR2 FQNEAQ, per germline (reference sequence). V gene TRBV7-9 combines with J gene TRBJ1-1, with D tentatively TRBD1 (6 bases). The origin of this receptor is a man aged 35 to 55 with active COVID-19. The sample taken for sequencing was peripheral blood. The CDR3 region has the DNA TGTGCCAGCAGCTCCGGCGGGGGGCTGAAATTAGCTTTCTTT. This codes for CASSSGGGLKLAFF. Supplemented by reference TRBV7-9 and TRBJ1-1, the full variable domain reads DTGVSQNPRHKITKRGQNVTFRCDPISEHNRLYWYRQTLGQGPEFLTYFQNEAQLEKSRLLSDRFSAERPKGSFSTLEIQRTEQGDSAMYLCASSSGGGLKLAFFGQGTRLTVV.